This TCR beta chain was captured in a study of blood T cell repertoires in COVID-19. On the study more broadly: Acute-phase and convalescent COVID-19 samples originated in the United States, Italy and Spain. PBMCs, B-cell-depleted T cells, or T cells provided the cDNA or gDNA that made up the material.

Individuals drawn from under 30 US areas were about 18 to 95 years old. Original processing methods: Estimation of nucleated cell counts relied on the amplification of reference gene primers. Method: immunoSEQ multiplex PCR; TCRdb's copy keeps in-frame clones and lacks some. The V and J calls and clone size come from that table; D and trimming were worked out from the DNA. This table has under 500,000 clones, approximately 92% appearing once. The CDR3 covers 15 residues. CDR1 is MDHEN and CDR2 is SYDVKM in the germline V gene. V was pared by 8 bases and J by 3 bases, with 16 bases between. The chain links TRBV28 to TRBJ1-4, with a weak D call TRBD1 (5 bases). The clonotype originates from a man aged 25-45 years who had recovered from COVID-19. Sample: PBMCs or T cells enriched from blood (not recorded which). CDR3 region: CASRERMGANEKLFF. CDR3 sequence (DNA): TGTGCCAGCCGGGAGAGAATGGGGGCTAATGAAAAACTGTTTTTT. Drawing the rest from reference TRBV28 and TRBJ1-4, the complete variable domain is DVKVTQSSRYLVKRTGEKVFLECVQDMDHENMFWYRQDPGLGLRLIYFSYDVKMKEKGDIPEGYSVSREKKERFSLILESASTNQTSMYLCASRERMGANEKLFFGSGTQLSVL.